This TCR beta chain was obtained from a study of blood T cell repertoires in COVID-19. Study-level information: Sites across the United States, Italy and Spain contributed samples from acute and convalescent COVID-19.

CDR1 and CDR2 from the germline V gene are SGHRS and YFSETQ. V lost 7 bases and J 2 bases, leaving 17 bases between the germline ends. The CDR3 runs 15 residues. Sequencing used immunoSEQ multiplex PCR; TCRdb keeps in-frame clones, though not all of them. Of 180,000 or so clones listed, approximately 84% are singletons. V usage is TRBV5-1 and J usage is TRBJ2-3; no clear D. This TCR derives from a middle-aged man who had recovered from COVID-19. Sequencing was carried out using peripheral blood. Here the CDR3 DNA reads TGCGCCAGCGCCCATTATGAGTGGTTCACAGATACGCAGTATTTT. This sequence encodes CASAHYEWFTDTQYF.